The present T cell receptor beta chain was sequenced within a study of OX40 agonist ivuxolimab in advanced cancers. Germline V lookup: CDR1 SGHRS, CDR2 YFSETQ. This CDR3 region has 14 residues. Germline trimming cut 4 bases from V and 3 bases from J; bases unmatched to any gene: 3. Assay: immunoSEQ multiplex PCR; the TCRdb copy retains only in-frame clones and omits some. The data contain 82,000 or so clones, roughly 92% of them singletons. Sample: CD4+ or CD8+ T cells sorted from blood, taken in a trial of the OX40 agonist ivuxolimab. This rearrangement joins TRBV5-1 to TRBJ1-2; 10 bases fit TRBD1. The receptor's source is an adult with an advanced solid tumor such as melanoma, head and neck, liver or kidney cancer. The CDR3 DNA is TGCGCCAGCAGCCAAGGGACAGGGGACTATGGCTACACCTTC. Protein: CASSQGTGDYGYTF.